This T cell receptor (beta chain) comes out of a study of T-cell memory formation after mild COVID-19. V was clipped by 8 bases and J by 6 bases; unmatched bases: 10. This CDR3 has 14 amino acids. Germline lookup yields CDR1 MGHDK and CDR2 SYGVNS. TCRdb independently ran MiXCR on the 5' RACE reads; one entry per CDR3 protein. Among 470,000 or so distinct CDR3 sequences listed, roughly 25% were seen once. This clonotype was observed a handful of times. Sequencing input: PBMCs or a T cell subset sorted from them (not recorded which). This receptor was obtained from an adult woman who had mild COVID-19 (a few samples of this study predate the infection). Cell type and time point are not known. The gene calls are TRBV25-1 and TRBJ2-3; 8 bases are shared with TRBD2. The CDR3 DNA reads as TGTGCCAGCGGCTTTCCAGCGGGAGAGGATACGCAGTATTTT. It translates to CASGFPAGEDTQYF.